This T cell receptor (beta chain) was captured in a study of blood T cell repertoires in COVID-19. Study context: Sources were T cells, B-cell-depleted T cells, or PBMCs; the material itself was cDNA or gDNA.

Authors' methods: Estimation of nucleated cell counts was performed using reference gene primer amplification. Clones were read by immunoSEQ multiplex PCR, and TCRdb kept only the in-frame ones, dropping some. V, J and clone size are those of that table, while D and trimming were read from the DNA. This table has a few hundred thousand clones, around 86% appearing once. The junction had 8 bases not matched to a gene; V was cut back by 6 bases and J by 2 bases. Germline assignment: CDR1 MDHEN and CDR2 SYDVKM. The CDR3 consists of 16 residues. The sequence was obtained from a woman aged 50 to 60 with acute or convalescent COVID-19. The gene calls are TRBV28 and TRBJ2-1; 9 nucleotides agree with TRBD2. The sample taken for sequencing was peripheral blood. CDR3 sequence: CASSRAGGAPYNEQFF. CDR3 nucleotide sequence: TGTGCCAGCAGCCGAGCGGGAGGTGCACCCTACAATGAGCAGTTCTTC.